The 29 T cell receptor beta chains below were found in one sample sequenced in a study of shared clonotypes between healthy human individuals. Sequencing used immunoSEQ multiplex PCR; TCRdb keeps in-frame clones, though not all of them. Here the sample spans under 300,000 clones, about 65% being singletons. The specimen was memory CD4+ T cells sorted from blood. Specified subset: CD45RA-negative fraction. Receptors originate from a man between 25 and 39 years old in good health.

CDR3 region: CASSLVAISSYNEQFF. In DNA, the CDR3 is TGCGCCAGCAGCTTGGTAGCTATTAGCTCCTACAATGAGCAGTTCTTC. The V call is TRBV5-1, the J call TRBJ2-1; the D is unclear. Germline CDR1 is SGHRS and CDR2 is YFSETQ. Trimming stripped 0 bases from V and 0 bases from J, with 10 bases between. The CDR3 has 16 residues.

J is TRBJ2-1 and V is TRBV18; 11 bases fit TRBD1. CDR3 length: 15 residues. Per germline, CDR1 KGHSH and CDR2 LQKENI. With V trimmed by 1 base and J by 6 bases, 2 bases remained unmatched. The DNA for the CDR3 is TGTGCCAGCTCACCACTTGGGACAGGGGGCAATGAGCAGTTCTTC. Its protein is CASSPLGTGGNEQFF.

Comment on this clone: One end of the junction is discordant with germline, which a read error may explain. The CDR3 protein is CASNLGSDYYEQYF. The CDR3 DNA follows: TGTGCCAGCAACTTGGGGTCAGACTACTACGAGCAGTACTTC. The J gene is TRBJ2-7, the V gene TRBV5-5, with D perhaps TRBD2 (5 bases). Germline assignment: CDR1 SGHKS and CDR2 YYEKEE (reference sequence). This CDR3 has 14 amino acids.

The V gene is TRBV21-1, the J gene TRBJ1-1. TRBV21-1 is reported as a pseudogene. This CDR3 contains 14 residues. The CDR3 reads CASSPSDGNTEAFF. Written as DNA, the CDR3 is TGTGCCAGCAGCCCCAGCGATGGGAACACTGAAGCTTTCTTT.

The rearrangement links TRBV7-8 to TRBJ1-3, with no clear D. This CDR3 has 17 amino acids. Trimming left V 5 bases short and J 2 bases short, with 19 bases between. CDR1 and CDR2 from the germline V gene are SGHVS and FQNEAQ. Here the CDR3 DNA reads TGTGCCAGCAGCAGGTCCGGGCCTCAGTCCACTGGAAACACCATATATTTT. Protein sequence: CASSRSGPQSTGNTIYF.

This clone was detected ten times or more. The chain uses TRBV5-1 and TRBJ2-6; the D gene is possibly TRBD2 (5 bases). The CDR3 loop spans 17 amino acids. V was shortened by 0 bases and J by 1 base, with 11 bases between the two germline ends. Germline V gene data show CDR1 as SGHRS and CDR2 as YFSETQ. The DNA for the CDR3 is TGCGCCAGCAGCTTGGGGACTTTGCTTTCTGGGGCCAACGTCCTGACTTTC. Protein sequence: CASSLGTLLSGANVLTF.

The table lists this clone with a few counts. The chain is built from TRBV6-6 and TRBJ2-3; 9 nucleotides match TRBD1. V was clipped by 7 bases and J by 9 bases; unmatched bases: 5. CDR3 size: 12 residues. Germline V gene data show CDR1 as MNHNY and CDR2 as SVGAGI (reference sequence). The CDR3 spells CASNDRGLTQYF. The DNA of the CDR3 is TGTGCCAGCAACGACAGGGGGTTGACGCAGTATTTT.

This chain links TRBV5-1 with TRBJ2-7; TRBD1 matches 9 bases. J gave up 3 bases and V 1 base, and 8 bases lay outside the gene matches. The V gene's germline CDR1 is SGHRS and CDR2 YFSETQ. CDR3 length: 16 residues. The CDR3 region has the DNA TGCGCCAGCAGCTTGACTGCCGGGACAGGGTTCTACGAGCAGTACTTC. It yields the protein CASSLTAGTGFYEQYF.

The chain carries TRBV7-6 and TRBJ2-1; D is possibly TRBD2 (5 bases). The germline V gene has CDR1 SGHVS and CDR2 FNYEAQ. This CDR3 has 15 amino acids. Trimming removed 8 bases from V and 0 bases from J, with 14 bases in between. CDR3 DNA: TGTGCCAGCGGTAGGAGCGGCAGCTCCTACAATGAGCAGTTCTTC. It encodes CASGRSGSSYNEQFF.

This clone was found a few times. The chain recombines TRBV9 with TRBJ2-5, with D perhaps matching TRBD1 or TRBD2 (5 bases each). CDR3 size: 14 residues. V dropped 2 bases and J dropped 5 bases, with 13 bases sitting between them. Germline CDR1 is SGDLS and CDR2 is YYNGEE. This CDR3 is CASSVGAWGETQYF. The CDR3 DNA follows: TGTGCCAGCAGCGTCGGGGCCTGGGGGGAGACCCAGTACTTC.

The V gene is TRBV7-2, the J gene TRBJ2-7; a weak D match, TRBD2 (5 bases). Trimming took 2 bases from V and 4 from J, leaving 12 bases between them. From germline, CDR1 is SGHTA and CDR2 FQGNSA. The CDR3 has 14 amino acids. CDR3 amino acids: CASSLLEIAYEQYF. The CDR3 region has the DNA TGTGCCAGCAGCTTATTGGAGATAGCGTACGAGCAGTACTTC.

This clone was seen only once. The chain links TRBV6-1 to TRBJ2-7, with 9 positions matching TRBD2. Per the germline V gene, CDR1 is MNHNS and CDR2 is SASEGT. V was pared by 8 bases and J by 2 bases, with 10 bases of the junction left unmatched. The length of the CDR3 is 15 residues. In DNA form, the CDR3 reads TGTGCCAGCCGAATAGCGGGAGTTGCGACCTACGAGCAGTACTTC. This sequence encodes CASRIAGVATYEQYF.

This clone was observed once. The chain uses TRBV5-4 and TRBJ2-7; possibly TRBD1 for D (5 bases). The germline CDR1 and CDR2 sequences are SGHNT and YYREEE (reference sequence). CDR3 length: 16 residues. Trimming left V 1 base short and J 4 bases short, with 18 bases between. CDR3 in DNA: TGTGCCAGCAGCTTGTACCCGTCTGGGGCACCTTACGAGCAGTACTTC. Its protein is CASSLYPSGAPYEQYF.

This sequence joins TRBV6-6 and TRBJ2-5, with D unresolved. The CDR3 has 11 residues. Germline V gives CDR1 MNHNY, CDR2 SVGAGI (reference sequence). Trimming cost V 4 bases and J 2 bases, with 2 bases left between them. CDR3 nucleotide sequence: TGTGCCAGCAGTTTTCAAGAGACCCAGTACTTC. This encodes CASSFQETQYF.

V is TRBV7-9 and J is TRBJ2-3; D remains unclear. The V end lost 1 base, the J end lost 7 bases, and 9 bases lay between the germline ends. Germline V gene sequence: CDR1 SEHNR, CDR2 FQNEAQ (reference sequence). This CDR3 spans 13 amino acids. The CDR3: CASSLEAQNTQYF. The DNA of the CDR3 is TGTGCCAGCAGCTTAGAGGCCCAAAATACGCAGTATTTT. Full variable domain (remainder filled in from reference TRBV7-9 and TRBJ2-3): DTGVSQNPRHKITKRGQNVTFRCDPISEHNRLYWYRQTLGQGPEFLTYFQNEAQLEKSRLLSDRFSAERPKGSFSTLEIQRTEQGDSAMYLCASSLEAQNTQYFGPGTRLTVL.

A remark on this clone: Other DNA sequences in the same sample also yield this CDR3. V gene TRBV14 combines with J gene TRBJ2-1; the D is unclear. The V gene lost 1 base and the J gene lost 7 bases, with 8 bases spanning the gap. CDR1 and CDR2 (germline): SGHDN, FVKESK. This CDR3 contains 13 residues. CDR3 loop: CASSQVLGNEQFF. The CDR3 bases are TGTGCCAGCAGCCAAGTCTTAGGGAATGAGCAGTTCTTC.

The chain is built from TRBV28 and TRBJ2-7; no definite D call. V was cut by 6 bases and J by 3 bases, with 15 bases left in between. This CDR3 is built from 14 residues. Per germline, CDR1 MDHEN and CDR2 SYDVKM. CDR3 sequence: CASRYPRTSYEQYF. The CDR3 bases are TGTGCCAGCAGATACCCCCGGACGAGCTACGAGCAGTACTTC.

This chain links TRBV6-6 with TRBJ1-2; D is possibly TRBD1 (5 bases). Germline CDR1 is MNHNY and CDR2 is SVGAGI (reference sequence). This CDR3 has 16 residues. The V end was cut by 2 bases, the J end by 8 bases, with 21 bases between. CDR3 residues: CASSYNPDSRSYGYTF. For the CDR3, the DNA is TGTGCCAGCAGTTACAATCCCGACAGTCGATCGTACGGCTACACCTTC.

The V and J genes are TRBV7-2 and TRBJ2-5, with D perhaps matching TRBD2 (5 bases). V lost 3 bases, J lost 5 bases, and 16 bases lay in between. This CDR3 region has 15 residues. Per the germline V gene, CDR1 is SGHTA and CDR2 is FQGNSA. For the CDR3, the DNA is TGTGCCAGCAGCTTTGGGCGGGCGATGAGGGAGACCCAGTACTTC. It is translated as CASSFGRAMRETQYF.

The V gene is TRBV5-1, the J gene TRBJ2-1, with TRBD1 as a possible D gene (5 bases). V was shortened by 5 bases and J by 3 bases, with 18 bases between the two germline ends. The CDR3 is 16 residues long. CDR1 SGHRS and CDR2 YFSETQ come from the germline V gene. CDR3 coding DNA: TGCGCCAGCAGACCCGACTGGACATATAACTACAATGAGCAGTTCTTC. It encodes CASRPDWTYNYNEQFF.

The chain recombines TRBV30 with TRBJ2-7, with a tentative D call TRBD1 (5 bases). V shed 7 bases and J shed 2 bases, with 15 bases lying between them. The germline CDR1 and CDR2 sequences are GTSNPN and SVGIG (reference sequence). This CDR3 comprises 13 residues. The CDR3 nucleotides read TGTGCCTTAACAGGAGATTTTACCTACGAGCAGTACTTC. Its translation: CALTGDFTYEQYF.

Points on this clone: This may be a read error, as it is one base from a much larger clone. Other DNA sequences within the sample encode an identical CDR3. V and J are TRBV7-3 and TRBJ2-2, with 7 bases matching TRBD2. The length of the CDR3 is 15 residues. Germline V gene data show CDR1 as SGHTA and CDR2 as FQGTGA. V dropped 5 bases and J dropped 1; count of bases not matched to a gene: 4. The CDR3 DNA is TGTGCCAGCAGCCCCCCGGGAGGGAACACCGGGGAGCTGTTTTTT. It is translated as CASSPPGGNTGELFF.

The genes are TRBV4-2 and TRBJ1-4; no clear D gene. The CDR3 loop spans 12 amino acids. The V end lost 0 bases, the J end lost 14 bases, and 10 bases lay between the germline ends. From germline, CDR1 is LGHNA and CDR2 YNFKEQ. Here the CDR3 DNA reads TGTGCCAGCAGCCAAGATTGGGGAAAGCTGTTTTTT. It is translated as CASSQDWGKLFF.

The CDR3 coding sequence is TGTGCCTGGGGGGTTTGGCCGAACCTCTATGGCTACACCTTC. This translates into CAWGVWPNLYGYTF. The chain is built from TRBV30 and TRBJ1-2; D remains unclear. Germline CDR1 is GTSNPN and CDR2 is SVGIG (reference sequence). V lost 5 bases, J lost 4 bases, and 17 bases lay in between. This CDR3 region has 14 residues.

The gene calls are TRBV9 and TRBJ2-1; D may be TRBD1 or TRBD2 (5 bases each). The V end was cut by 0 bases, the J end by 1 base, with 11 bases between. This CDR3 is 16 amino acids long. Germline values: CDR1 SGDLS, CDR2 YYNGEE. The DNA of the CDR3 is TGTGCCAGCAGCGTAGTAGGGGACCCTTCCTACAATGAGCAGTTCTTC. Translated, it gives CASSVVGDPSYNEQFF.

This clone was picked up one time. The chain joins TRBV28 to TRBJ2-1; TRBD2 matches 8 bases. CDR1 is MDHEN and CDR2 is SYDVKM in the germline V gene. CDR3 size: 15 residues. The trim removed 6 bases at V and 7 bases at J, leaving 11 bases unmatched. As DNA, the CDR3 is TGTGCCAGCAGAGGGTGGGCGGGAGGAAGAAATGAGCAGTTCTTC. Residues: CASRGWAGGRNEQFF.

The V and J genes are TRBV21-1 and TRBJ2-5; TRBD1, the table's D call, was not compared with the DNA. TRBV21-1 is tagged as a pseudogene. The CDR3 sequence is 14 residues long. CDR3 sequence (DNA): TGTGCCAGCCCTCTTCAGGGGATGGAGGAGACCCAGTACTTC. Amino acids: CASPLQGMEETQYF.

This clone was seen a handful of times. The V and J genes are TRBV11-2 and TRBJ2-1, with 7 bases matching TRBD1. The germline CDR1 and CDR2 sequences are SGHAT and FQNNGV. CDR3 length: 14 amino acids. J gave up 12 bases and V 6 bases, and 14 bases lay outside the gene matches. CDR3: CASRARGTLLPQFF. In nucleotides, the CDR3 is TGTGCCAGCAGGGCCAGGGGGACGCTTCTCCCGCAGTTCTTC.

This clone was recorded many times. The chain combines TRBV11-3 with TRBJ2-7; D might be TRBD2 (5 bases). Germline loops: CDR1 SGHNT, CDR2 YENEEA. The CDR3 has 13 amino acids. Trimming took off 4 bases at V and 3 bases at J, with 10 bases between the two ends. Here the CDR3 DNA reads TGTGCCAGCAGCTGGACGGGAAGCTACGAGCAGTACTTC. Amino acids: CASSWTGSYEQYF. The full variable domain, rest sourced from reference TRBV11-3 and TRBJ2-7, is EAGVVQSPRYKIIEKKQPVAFWCNPISGHNTLYWYLQNLGQGPELLIRYENEEAVDDSQLPKDRFSAERLKGVDSTLKIQPAELGDSAVYLCASSWTGSYEQYFGPGTRLTVT.